This T cell receptor beta chain was recovered during a study of Ad26.COV2.S vaccination and SARS-CoV-2 variants. Study details: Ad26.COV2.S, an intramuscular injection, was given once or twice 56 days apart. General study findings and limits: Spike-specific TCR breadth was greater in vaccine than placebo recipients. Reportedly, spike-specific CD8+ and CD4+ T cell responses achieved substantial breadth once vaccination had taken place.

Sequenced by immunoSEQ multiplex PCR; TCRdb stores in-frame clones only, minus some. The table shows hundreds of thousands of clones, with about 89% occurring only once. Treatment of the sample: some 19 received Ad26.COV2.S at low or high dose, single or two shots; 5 received placebo; per-sample allocation not given. Day 63 after the first injection of vaccine or placebo was the sampling time. An 18-55-year-old adult in Boston served as donor. This clone has a handful of counts. Its specificity is unknown. Here the sequenced sample was peripheral blood, taken in a trial of Ad26.COV2.S vaccine versus placebo. This receptor was identified in a person between 18 and 65 years old who received the Ad26.COV2.S COVID-19 vaccine or a placebo.

CDR3: CASSSTGFGNTIYF. The CDR3 DNA follows: TGTGCCAGCAGTTCGACAGGGTTTGGAAACACCATATATTTT. The genes are TRBV6-5 and TRBJ1-3, with TRBD1 identical over 7 bases. V was pared by 4 bases and J by 3 bases, with 3 bases of the junction left unmatched. CDR3 length equals 14 residues. The germline gives CDR1 MNHEY, CDR2 SVGAGI.